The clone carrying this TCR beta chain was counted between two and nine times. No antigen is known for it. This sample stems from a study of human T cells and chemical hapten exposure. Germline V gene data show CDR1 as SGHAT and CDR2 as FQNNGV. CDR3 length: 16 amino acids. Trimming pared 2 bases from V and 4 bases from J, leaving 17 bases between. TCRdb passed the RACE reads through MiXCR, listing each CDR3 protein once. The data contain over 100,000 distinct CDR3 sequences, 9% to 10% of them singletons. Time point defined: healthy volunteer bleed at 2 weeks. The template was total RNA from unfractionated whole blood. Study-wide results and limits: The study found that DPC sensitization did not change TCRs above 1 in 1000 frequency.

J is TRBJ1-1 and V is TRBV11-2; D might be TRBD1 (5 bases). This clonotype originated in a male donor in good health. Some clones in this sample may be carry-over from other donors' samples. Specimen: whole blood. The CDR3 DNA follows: TGTGCCAGCAGCTTACTCCACTCGACGGGGGGCACTGAAGCTTTCTTT. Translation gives CASSLLHSTGGTEAFF.